This TCR beta chain was found in a study of T cell repertoires in cytomegalovirus infection. Study as a whole: Indicated by public TCR beta signatures were CMV infection and matching HLA type.

V lost 1 base and J lost 2, with 10 bases in between. The CDR3 extends over 14 amino acids. Per germline, CDR1 SGHDT and CDR2 YYEEEE. Whole-study results and caveats: It was HLA-C-restricted CMV-specific TCR beta clonotypes that dominated the response ex vivo.

TCRdb passed the reads through MiXCR, listing each CDR3 protein once. This table holds some 350,000 distinct CDR3 sequences, less than 20% found once. On this clonotype: The antigen is not known.

Sequenced: PBMCs. The rearrangement joins TRBV5-6 to TRBJ2-7; perhaps TRBD2 as D (6 bases). This sequence was found in a human donor in good health (CMV status not recorded). Some clones in this sample may be carry-over from other donors' samples. The CDR3 region is CASSLRSGPYEQYF. Here the CDR3 DNA reads TGTGCCAGCAGCTTGCGTAGCGGACCCTACGAGCAGTACTTC.